The 24 T cell receptor beta chains reported below all come from one sample, sequenced in a study of T-cell memory formation after mild COVID-19. TCRdb redid the calling of the 5' RACE reads with MiXCR, one entry per CDR3 protein. This sample yields approximately 170,000 distinct CDR3 sequences, of which under 15% are seen a single time; more than 3% belongs to the top ten. Sequenced input: PBMCs or a T cell subset sorted from them (not recorded which). The receptors here all came from a man younger than 35 who had mild COVID-19 (a few samples of this study predate the infection). Cell type and time point are not known.

CDR3 sequence: CASSSVGGYYEQYF. The CDR3 region has the DNA TGTGCCAGCAGCTCCGTGGGCGGATACTACGAGCAGTACTTC. The genes are TRBV6-5 and TRBJ2-7; D gene ambiguous. The germline V gene encodes CDR1 MNHEY and CDR2 SVGAGI. The V end was cut by 6 bases, the J end by 3 bases, with 15 bases between. The length of the CDR3 is 14 residues.

The V gene is TRBV2, the J gene TRBJ2-1; possible D gene TRBD1, 5 bases. V lost 7 bases and J 8 bases, leaving 12 bases between the germline ends. The CDR3 has 12 amino acids. CDR1 is SNHLY, CDR2 FYNNEI, per germline. CDR3 amino acids: CASNQGEDEQFF. The CDR3, as DNA: TGTGCCAGCAACCAGGGTGAGGATGAGCAGTTCTTC.

This clonotype was observed at least ten times. This chain links TRBV7-9 with TRBJ2-2; D is unresolved. Germline V CDR1 and CDR2: SEHNR, FQNEAQ (reference sequence). The germline V and J ends were trimmed by 1 base and 1 base, with 4 bases remaining between them. This CDR3 is built from 14 residues. This chain's CDR3 is CASSLEGNTGELFF. As DNA, the CDR3 is TGTGCCAGCAGCTTAGAGGGGAACACCGGGGAGCTGTTTTTT.

This clonotype showed up many times. The J gene is TRBJ1-6, the V gene TRBV6-6; D is ambiguous. CDR3 size: 12 residues. Trimming cost V 2 bases and J 14 bases, with 10 bases left between them. CDR1 is MNHNY and CDR2 is SVGAGI in the germline V gene (reference sequence). The CDR3: CASSYDDPSLHF. As DNA, the CDR3 is TGTGCCAGCAGTTACGATGATCCGTCCCTCCACTTT.

This clonotype was counted many times. This chain connects TRBV9 to TRBJ2-2, with D perhaps TRBD1 (6 bases). Trimming took off 0 bases at V and 2 bases at J, with 8 bases between the two ends. This CDR3 region has 15 residues. Germline loops: CDR1 SGDLS, CDR2 YYNGEE. This CDR3 reads CASSVEGHNTGELFF. The DNA for the CDR3 is TGTGCCAGCAGCGTAGAGGGACACAACACCGGGGAGCTGTTTTTT.

This chain links TRBV12-2 with TRBJ2-1; TRBD1, the table's D call, was not compared with the DNA. TRBV12-2 is assigned pseudogene status. This CDR3 is 14 amino acids long. As DNA, the CDR3 is TGTGCAAGTCGCCGCTGGGAAAGGCACAATGAGCAGTTCTTC. Its protein is CASRRWERHNEQFF.

This clonotype was counted many times. The chain carries TRBV20-1 and TRBJ2-3, with a weak D call TRBD2 (6 bases). The V end lost 6 bases, the J end lost 3 bases, and 13 bases lay between the germline ends. The length of the CDR3 is 13 residues. Germline V gene data show CDR1 as DFQATT and CDR2 as SNEGSKA (reference sequence). The CDR3 DNA follows: TGCAGTGCGAGGGCTGGAGGGACAGATACGCAGTATTTT. Its protein is CSARAGGTDTQYF.

The rearrangement uses TRBV11-2 and TRBJ2-3; 9 nucleotides align to TRBD2. Germline V lookup: CDR1 SGHAT, CDR2 FQNNGV. V gave up 7 bases and J gave up 7 bases; unmatched junction bases: 15. The CDR3 runs to 16 residues. For the CDR3, the DNA is TGTGCCAGCACCCATTCCCGGCGGGGGGGCGGAAATACGCAGTATTTT. The encoded protein is CASTHSRRGGGNTQYF. Full variable domain (remainder filled in from reference TRBV11-2 and TRBJ2-3): EAGVAQSPRYKIIEKRQSVAFWCNPISGHATLYWYQQILGQGPKLLIQFQNNGVVDDSQLPKDRFSAERLKGVDSTLKIQPAKLEDSAVYLCASTHSRRGGGNTQYFGPGTRLTVL.

The chain recombines TRBV7-2 with TRBJ2-3; 8 bases agree with TRBD2. V gave up 1 base and J gave up 2 bases; unmatched junction bases: 2. This CDR3 region has 15 residues. CDR1 and CDR2 from the germline V gene are SGHTA and FQGNSA. The CDR3 region is CASSLVGGVTDTQYF. The CDR3 coding sequence is TGTGCCAGCAGCTTAGTCGGGGGGGTCACAGATACGCAGTATTTT.

CDR3 coding DNA: TGTGCCAGCAGCTTGGGGACAGATTATGAGCAGTTCTTC. Translation: CASSLGTDYEQFF. The V and J genes are TRBV7-9 and TRBJ2-1; 7 bases align to TRBD1. The CDR3 is made up of 13 amino acids. CDR1 is SEHNR, CDR2 FQNEAQ, per germline (reference sequence). V gave up 3 bases and J gave up 8 bases; unmatched junction bases: 4.

This clonotype was counted once. Relative to the germline gene, one junction end is altered; a read error may explain this. J is TRBJ1-1 and V is TRBV5-1; D unresolved. The CDR3 spans 14 residues. Germline CDR1 reads SGHRS; CDR2 reads YFSETQ. The CDR3 DNA is TGCGCCAGCAGGAGGGAATCGGTGAAGACTGAAGCTTTCTTT. Protein product: CASRRESVKTEAFF.

This clonotype showed up just a few times. This chain links TRBV5-1 with TRBJ2-1, with TRBD2 identical over 9 bases. Germline trimming cut 5 bases from V and 9 bases from J; bases unmatched to any gene: 12. Germline CDR1 reads SGHRS; CDR2 reads YFSETQ. CDR3 length equals 15 residues. CDR3 region: CASRLPAGGGGEQFF. CDR3 DNA sequence: TGCGCCAGCAGACTGCCAGCGGGGGGCGGCGGTGAGCAGTTCTTC.

The chain is built from TRBV28 and TRBJ2-5; weak D call: TRBD1 (5 bases). V was pared by 7 bases and J by 5 bases, with 11 bases between. CDR1 and CDR2 (germline): MDHEN, SYDVKM. The CDR3 extends over 12 amino acids. This chain's CDR3 is CASMRSGETQYF. CDR3 bases: TGTGCCAGCATGAGATCAGGGGAGACCCAGTACTTC.

This chain joins TRBV6-1 and TRBJ1-1, with TRBD1 matching over 7 bases. This CDR3 spans 13 amino acids. The germline V gene encodes CDR1 MNHNS and CDR2 SASEGT. V was clipped by 6 bases and J by 10 bases; unmatched bases: 11. The CDR3: CASRGGGERSAFF. CDR3 bases: TGTGCCAGCAGGGGAGGGGGCGAGCGCTCAGCTTTCTTT.

The chain combines TRBV6-6 with TRBJ1-2; tentative D call: TRBD1 (5 bases). There are 15 residues in the CDR3. CDR1 and CDR2 from the germline V gene are MNHNY and SVGAGI (reference sequence). V was shortened by 6 bases and J by 0 bases, with 14 bases between the two germline ends. The CDR3: CASRPRQRTNYGYTF. The CDR3 region has the DNA TGTGCCAGCAGACCGAGACAGAGGACTAACTATGGCTACACCTTC.

This clonotype was seen a few times. This sequence joins TRBV12-3 or TRBV12-4 and TRBJ1-2, with D hard to call. V dropped 7 bases and J dropped 5 bases, with 17 bases sitting between them. The CDR3 has 14 amino acids. CDR3 in DNA: TGTGCCAGCACCCCACTGGGTCGCGGGTATGGCTACACCTTC. This sequence encodes CASTPLGRGYGYTF.

The chain links TRBV18 to TRBJ2-5; no reliable D call. V lost 6 bases and J 1 base, leaving 9 bases between the germline ends. The CDR3 loop spans 13 amino acids. The germline CDR1 and CDR2 sequences are KGHSH and LQKENI. The CDR3 is CASSQLSQETQYF. The CDR3 DNA sequence: TGTGCCAGCTCCCAACTCTCCCAAGAGACCCAGTACTTC.

This chain links TRBV29-1 with TRBJ1-1; TRBD1 is a possible D gene (5 bases). Germline lookup yields CDR1 SQVTM and CDR2 ANQGSEA. Trimming removed 7 bases at V and 3 bases at J, with 9 bases between. CDR3 length equals 11 residues. The CDR3 loop reads CSARGYTEAFF. Written as DNA, the CDR3 is TGCAGCGCCCGGGGGTACACTGAAGCTTTCTTT.

The chain recombines TRBV5-1 with TRBJ1-2, with D possibly being TRBD1 (5 bases). Trimming removed 0 bases from V and 6 bases from J, with 12 bases in between. The length of the CDR3 is 14 residues. CDR1 and CDR2 (germline): SGHRS, YFSETQ. The CDR3 region is CASSLVGRSHGYTF. In DNA form, the CDR3 reads TGCGCCAGCAGCTTGGTGGGGCGCAGCCATGGCTACACCTTC.

This clonotype appeared a few times. The chain combines TRBV4-3 with TRBJ2-5; D is uncertain. With 0 bases removed from V and 9 bases from J, the gap between germline ends came to 14 bases. The CDR3 contains 14 residues. The germline CDR1 and CDR2 sequences are LGHNA and YSLEER. The CDR3 DNA follows: TGCGCCAGCAGCCAAGATGTAGCAGCGAAGGCCCAGTACTTC. Its protein product is CASSQDVAAKAQYF.

J is TRBJ1-4 and V is TRBV5-6, with D possibly matching TRBD1 (5 bases). The CDR3 covers 13 residues. Germline CDR1 reads SGHDT; CDR2 reads YYEEEE. V lost 4 bases, J lost 8 bases, and 12 bases lay in between. CDR3 bases: TGTGCCAGCAGCGCCAGGGTGGGGGAAAAACTGTTTTTT. This translates into CASSARVGEKLFF. The full variable domain, in which reference TRBV5-6 and TRBJ1-4 provide the parts outside the CDR3, is DAGVTQSPTHLIKTRGQQVTLRCSPKSGHDTVSWYQQALGQGPQFIFQYYEEEERQRGNFPDRFSGHQFPNYSSELNVNALLLGDSALYLCASSARVGEKLFFGSGTQLSVL.

This clonotype was detected only a few times. DNA for the CDR3: TGTGCCAGCAGCTTAGTGGGGGAGGGAGGGACCCAGTACTTC. As protein: CASSLVGEGGTQYF. The gene calls are TRBV11-2 and TRBJ2-5; 7 nucleotides line up with TRBD2. J gave up 7 bases and V 1 base, and 6 bases lay outside the gene matches. The CDR3 loop spans 14 amino acids. CDR1 is SGHAT, CDR2 FQNNGV, per germline.

This clonotype was seen more than once but under ten times. The chain couples TRBV6-5 to TRBJ1-1; no firm D call. CDR3 length: 14 residues. V lost 6 bases and J 1 base, leaving 12 bases between the germline ends. From germline, CDR1 is MNHEY and CDR2 SVGAGI. The CDR3 region is CASSNPRRNTEAFF. The CDR3 coding sequence is TGTGCCAGCAGCAATCCCCGGCGGAACACTGAAGCTTTCTTT.

J is TRBJ1-2 and V is TRBV7-2, with D uncertain. This CDR3 has 13 amino acids. The germline V and J ends were trimmed by 5 bases and 3 bases, with 10 bases remaining between them. Germline V lookup: CDR1 SGHTA, CDR2 FQGNSA. The CDR3 protein is CASSQDGHYGYTF. CDR3 nucleotide sequence: TGTGCCAGCAGCCAGGACGGCCACTATGGCTACACCTTC. Based on the CDR3 plus reference TRBV7-2 and TRBJ1-2, the full variable domain is GAGVSQSPSNKVTEKGKDVELRCDPISGHTALYWYRQSLGQGLEFLIYFQGNSAPDKSGLPSDRFSAERTGGSVSTLTIQRTQQEDSAVYLCASSQDGHYGYTFGSGTRLTVV.